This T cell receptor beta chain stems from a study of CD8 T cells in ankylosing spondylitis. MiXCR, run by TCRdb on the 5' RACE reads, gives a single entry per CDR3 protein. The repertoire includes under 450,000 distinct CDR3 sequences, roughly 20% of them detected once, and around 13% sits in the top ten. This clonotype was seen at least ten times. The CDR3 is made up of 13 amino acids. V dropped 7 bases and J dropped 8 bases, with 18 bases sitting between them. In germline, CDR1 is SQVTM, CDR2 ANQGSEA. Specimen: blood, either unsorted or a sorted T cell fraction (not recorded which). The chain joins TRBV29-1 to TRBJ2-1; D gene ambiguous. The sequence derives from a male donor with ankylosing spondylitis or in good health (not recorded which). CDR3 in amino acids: CSANPRDWDEQFF. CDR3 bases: TGCAGCGCCAATCCACGCGATTGGGATGAGCAGTTCTTC.